A selection of T cell receptor beta chains follows, all from one sample in a study of CD8 T cells in ankylosing spondylitis. TCRdb called the 5' RACE reads again in MiXCR, with one record for every CDR3 protein. Among 40,000 or so distinct CDR3 sequences, around 2.9% were seen once, and the ten largest hold 4% to 5.5%. The source material was blood, either unsorted or a sorted T cell fraction (not recorded which). The receptors were gathered from a male donor with ankylosing spondylitis or in good health (not recorded which). CDR3s include the opening cysteine and the closing phenylalanine or tryptophan. A D gene is named only where the DNA matches it firmly. Clone size is given as once, few, many, or a class for an expanded clone.

j_call	v_call	d_call	clone_size	cdr3_aa	cdr3_nt
TRBJ1-2	TRBV9	-	many	CASSAVGGGYGYTF	TGTGCCAGCAGCGCAGTAGGAGGGGGATATGGCTACACCTTC
TRBJ1-3	TRBV9	-	many	CASSVGGVSGNTIYF	TGTGCCAGCAGCGTAGGGGGGGTCTCTGGAAACACCATATATTTT
TRBJ2-5	TRBV9	-	many	CASSVAQGRQETQYF	TGTGCCAGCAGCGTAGCGCAGGGGCGCCAAGAGACCCAGTACTTC
TRBJ1-3	TRBV9	-	many	CASSARERNTIYF	TGTGCCAGCAGCGCCCGAGAAAGAAACACCATATATTTT
TRBJ2-2	TRBV9	TRBD1	many	CASRRGQDTGELFF	TGTGCCAGCAGGAGGGGGCAGGACACCGGGGAGCTGTTTTTT
TRBJ2-2	TRBV9	-	many	CASSADGNTGELFF	TGTGCCAGCAGCGCCGACGGGAACACCGGGGAGCTGTTTTTT
TRBJ2-3	TRBV9	-	many	CASSADRNTDTQYF	TGTGCCAGCAGCGCCGACAGGAATACAGATACGCAGTATTTT
TRBJ2-5	TRBV9	TRBD2	many	CASSPAGGRSETQYF	TGTGCCAGCAGCCCGGCGGGCGGGAGATCGGAGACCCAGTACTTC
TRBJ2-1	TRBV9	TRBD2	many	CASSPGIGGFAADNEQFF	TGTGCCAGCAGCCCTGGCATCGGGGGGTTCGCAGCCGACAATGAGCAGTTCTTC
TRBJ2-1	TRBV9	TRBD1	many	CASSVGGTGGVLGNEQFF	TGTGCCAGCAGCGTAGGGGGGACAGGGGGCGTTCTGGGGAATGAGCAGTTCTTC